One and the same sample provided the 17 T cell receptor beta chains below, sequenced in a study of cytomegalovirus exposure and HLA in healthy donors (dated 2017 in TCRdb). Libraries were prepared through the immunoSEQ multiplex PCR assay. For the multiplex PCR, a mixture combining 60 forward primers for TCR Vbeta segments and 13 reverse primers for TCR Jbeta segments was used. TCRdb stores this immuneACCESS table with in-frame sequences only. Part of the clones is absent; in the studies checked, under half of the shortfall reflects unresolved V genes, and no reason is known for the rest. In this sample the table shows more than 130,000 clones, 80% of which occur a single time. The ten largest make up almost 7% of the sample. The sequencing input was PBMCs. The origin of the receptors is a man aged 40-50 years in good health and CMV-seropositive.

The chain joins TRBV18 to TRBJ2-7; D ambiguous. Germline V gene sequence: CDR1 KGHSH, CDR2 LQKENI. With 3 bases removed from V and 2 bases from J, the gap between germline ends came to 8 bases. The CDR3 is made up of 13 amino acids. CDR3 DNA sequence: TGTGCCAGCTCACCCGCGGATACCTACGAGCAGTACTTC. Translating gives CASSPADTYEQYF. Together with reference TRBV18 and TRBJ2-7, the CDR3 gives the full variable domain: NAGVMQNPRHLVRRRGQEARLRCSPMKGHSHVYWYRQLPEEGLKFMVYLQKENIIDESGMPKERFSAEFPKEGPSILRIQQVVRGDSAAYFCASSPADTYEQYFGPGTRLTVT.

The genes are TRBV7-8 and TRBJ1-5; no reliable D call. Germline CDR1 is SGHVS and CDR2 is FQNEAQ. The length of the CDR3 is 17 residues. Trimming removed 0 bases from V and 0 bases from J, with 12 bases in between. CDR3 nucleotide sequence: TGTGCCAGCAGCTTAGCCAGGCGGGCCAATAGCAATCAGCCCCAGCATTTT. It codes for CASSLARRANSNQPQHF.

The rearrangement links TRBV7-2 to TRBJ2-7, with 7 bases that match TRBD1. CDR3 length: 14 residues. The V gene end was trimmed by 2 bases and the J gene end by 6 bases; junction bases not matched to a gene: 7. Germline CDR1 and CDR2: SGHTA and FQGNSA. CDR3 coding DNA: TGTGCCAGCAGCTTATCTCGGGACAGCGGCGAGCAGTACTTC. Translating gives CASSLSRDSGEQYF.

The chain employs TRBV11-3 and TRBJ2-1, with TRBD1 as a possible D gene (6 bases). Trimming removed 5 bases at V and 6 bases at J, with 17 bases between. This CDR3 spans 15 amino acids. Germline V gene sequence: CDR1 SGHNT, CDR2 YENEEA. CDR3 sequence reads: CASSEPGTMGNEQFF. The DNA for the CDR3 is TGTGCCAGCAGCGAACCCGGGACAATGGGCAATGAGCAGTTCTTC. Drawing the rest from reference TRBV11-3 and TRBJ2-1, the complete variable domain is EAGVVQSPRYKIIEKKQPVAFWCNPISGHNTLYWYLQNLGQGPELLIRYENEEAVDDSQLPKDRFSAERLKGVDSTLKIQPAELGDSAVYLCASSEPGTMGNEQFFGPGTRLTVL.

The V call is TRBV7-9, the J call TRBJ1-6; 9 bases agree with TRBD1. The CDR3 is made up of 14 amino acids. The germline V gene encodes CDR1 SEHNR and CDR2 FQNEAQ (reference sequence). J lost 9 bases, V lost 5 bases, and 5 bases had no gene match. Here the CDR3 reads CASSPRTGVSPLHF. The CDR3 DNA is TGTGCCAGCAGCCCACGGACAGGGGTTTCACCCCTCCACTTT.

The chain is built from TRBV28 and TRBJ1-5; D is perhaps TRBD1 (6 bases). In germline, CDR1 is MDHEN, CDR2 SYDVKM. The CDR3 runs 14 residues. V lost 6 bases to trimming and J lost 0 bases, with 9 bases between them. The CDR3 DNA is TGTGCCAGCAGCGTAGGGGGTAGCAATCAGCCCCAGCATTTT. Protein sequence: CASSVGGSNQPQHF.

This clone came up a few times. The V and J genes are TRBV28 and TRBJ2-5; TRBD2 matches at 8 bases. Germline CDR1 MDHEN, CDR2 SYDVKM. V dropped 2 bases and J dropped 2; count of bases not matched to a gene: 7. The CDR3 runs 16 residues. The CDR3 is CASSLVGLDPQETQYF. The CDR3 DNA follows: TGTGCCAGCAGTTTAGTGGGACTAGACCCACAAGAGACCCAGTACTTC.

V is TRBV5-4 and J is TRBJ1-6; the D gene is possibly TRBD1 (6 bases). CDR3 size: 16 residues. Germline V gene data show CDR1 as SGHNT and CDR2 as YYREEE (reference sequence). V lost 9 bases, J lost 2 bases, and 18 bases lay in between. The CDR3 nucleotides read TGTGCCACCAACCGTTTTGGGGGCACCTATAATTCACCCCTCCACTTT. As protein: CATNRFGGTYNSPLHF.

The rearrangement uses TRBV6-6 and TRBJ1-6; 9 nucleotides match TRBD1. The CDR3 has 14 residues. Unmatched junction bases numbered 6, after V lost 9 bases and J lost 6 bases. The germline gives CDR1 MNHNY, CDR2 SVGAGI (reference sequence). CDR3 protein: CASLGTGSNSPLHF. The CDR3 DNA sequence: TGTGCCAGTCTAGGGACAGGGAGTAATTCACCCCTCCACTTT.

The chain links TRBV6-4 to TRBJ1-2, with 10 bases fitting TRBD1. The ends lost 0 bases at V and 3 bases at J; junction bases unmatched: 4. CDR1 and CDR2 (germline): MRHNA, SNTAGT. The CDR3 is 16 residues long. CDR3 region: CASSDSGTGAYYGYTF. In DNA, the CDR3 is TGTGCCAGCAGTGACTCGGGGACAGGGGCTTACTATGGCTACACCTTC.

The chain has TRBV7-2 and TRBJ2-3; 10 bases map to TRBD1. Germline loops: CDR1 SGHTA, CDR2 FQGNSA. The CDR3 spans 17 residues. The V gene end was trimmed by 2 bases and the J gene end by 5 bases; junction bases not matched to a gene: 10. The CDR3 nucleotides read TGTGCCAGCAGCTTACGACGGACAGGGGGTGGGATAGATACGCAGTATTTT. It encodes CASSLRRTGGGIDTQYF.

CDR3 nucleotide sequence: TGTGCCAGCAGTTTACCCCTTGAGCGGGGGACAAGAAGGTCCTACAATGAGCAGTTCTTC. Protein product: CASSLPLERGTRRSYNEQFF. The chain links TRBV28 to TRBJ2-1; 8 bases are a match to TRBD2. Germline CDR1 reads MDHEN; CDR2 reads SYDVKM. This CDR3 has 20 amino acids. V dropped 2 bases and J dropped 1; count of bases not matched to a gene: 16.

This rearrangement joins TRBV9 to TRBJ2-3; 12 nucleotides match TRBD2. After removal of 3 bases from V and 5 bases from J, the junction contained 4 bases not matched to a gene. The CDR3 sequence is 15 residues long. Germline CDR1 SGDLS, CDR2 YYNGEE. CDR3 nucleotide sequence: TGTGCCAGCAGCGATGGGACTAGCGGGTTAGATACGCAGTATTTT. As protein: CASSDGTSGLDTQYF.

CDR3 DNA sequence: TGTGCCAGCAGCCGGAGCGGGGGGCCAAGCACAGATACGCAGTATTTT. Protein: CASSRSGGPSTDTQYF. The rearrangement uses TRBV28 and TRBJ2-3; 9 bases match TRBD2. Germline CDR1 is MDHEN and CDR2 is SYDVKM. This CDR3 has 16 residues. The junction had 7 bases not matched to a gene; V was cut back by 6 bases and J by 0 bases.

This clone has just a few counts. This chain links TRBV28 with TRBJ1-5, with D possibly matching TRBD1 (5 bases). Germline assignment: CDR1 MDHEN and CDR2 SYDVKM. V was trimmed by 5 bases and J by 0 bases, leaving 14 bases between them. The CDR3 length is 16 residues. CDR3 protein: CASSPWAGSSNQPQHF. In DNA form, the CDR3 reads TGTGCCAGCAGTCCCTGGGCAGGGTCTAGCAATCAGCCCCAGCATTTT.

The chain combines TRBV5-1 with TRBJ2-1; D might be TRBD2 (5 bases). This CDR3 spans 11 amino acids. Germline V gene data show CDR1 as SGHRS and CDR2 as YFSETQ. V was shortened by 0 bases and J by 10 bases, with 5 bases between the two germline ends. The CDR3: CASSLAGEQFF. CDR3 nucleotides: TGCGCCAGCAGCTTGGCGGGAGAGCAGTTCTTC.

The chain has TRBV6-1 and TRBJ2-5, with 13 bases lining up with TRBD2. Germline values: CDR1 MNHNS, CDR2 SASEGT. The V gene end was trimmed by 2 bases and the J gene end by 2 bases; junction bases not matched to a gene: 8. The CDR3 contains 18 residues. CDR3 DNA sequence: TGTGCCAGCAGTGAAACTAGCGGGAGGGTTTCGGGGCAAGAGACCCAGTACTTC. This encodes CASSETSGRVSGQETQYF.